This TCR beta chain was profiled in a study of T-cell reconstitution after alpha-beta-depleted transplantation in children. Preparing the TCRbeta library involved the use of unique molecular identifiers. TCRdb processed the PCR reads anew with MiXCR; each CDR3 protein has one entry. The sample includes hundreds of thousands of distinct CDR3 sequences, approximately 13% seen only once; the top ten take 2.2%. General observations from the study: About two months after transplant, alpha-beta T cells reportedly came from several hundred expanded graft clones.

Germline V CDR1 and CDR2: SGHVS, FQNEAQ. This CDR3 is built from 18 residues. On this clonotype itself: Its specificity is unknown. Relative to the germline gene, one junction end is altered; a read error may explain this.

This clonotype was sampled from a male patient aged 10-17 years who had a stem cell transplant for acute myeloid leukemia, so the T cells may come from the graft donor. The chain links TRBV7-8 to TRBJ2-7, with TRBD2 as a possible D gene (6 bases). The source material was PBMCs, mostly from graft donor cells, sampled 360 days after TCRalphabeta/CD19-depleted stem cell transplant. CDR3 region: CASSLGINSGPHSYEQYF. DNA for the CDR3: TGTGCCAGCAGCTTAGGAATCAATAGCGGACCACACTCCTATGAGCAGTACTTC.